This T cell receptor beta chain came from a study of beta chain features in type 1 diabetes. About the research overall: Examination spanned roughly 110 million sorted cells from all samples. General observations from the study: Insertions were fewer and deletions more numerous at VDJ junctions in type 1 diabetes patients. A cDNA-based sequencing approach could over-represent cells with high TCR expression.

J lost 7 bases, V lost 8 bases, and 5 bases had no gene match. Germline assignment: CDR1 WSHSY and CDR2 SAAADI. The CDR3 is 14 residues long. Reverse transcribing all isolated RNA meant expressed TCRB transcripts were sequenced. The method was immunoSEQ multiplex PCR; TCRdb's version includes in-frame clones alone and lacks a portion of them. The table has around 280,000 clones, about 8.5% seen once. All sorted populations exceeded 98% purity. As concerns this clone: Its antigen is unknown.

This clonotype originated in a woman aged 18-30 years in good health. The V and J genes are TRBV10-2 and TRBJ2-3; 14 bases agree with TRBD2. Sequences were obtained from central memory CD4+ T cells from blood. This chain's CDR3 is CASSTSGGANTQYF. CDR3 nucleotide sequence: TGCGCCAGCTCGACTAGCGGGGGGGCGAATACGCAGTATTTT.